These 18 T cell receptor beta chains were sequenced from one sample in a study of post-analysis software for immune sequencing data. The antigens these receptors bind are not known. General study points: TRBV5-6, TRBV5-1 and TRBV20-1 belonged to a set of roughly 5 TRBV segments that were more frequent in patients than controls.

Every TCR beta cDNA library bore unique molecular identifiers. One entry per CDR3 protein results from TCRdb running MiXCR on the PCR reads. The data show 750,000 to 950,000 distinct CDR3 sequences, roughly 50% seen once. The sample taken for sequencing was blood. Receptors originate from a girl aged 10 to 17 with multiple sclerosis.

The V call is TRBV12-3 or TRBV12-4, the J call TRBJ2-3, with TRBD2 as a possible D gene (6 bases). Trimming left V 0 bases short and J 3 bases short, with 13 bases between. The CDR3 has 16 residues. The DNA for the CDR3 is TGTGCCAGCAGTTTAGCGGGGCGGGAACAGACAGATACGCAGTATTTT. This translates into CASSLAGREQTDTQYF.

In its sample, this clonotype was seen a few times. The chain is built from TRBV4-1 and TRBJ2-5; D perhaps matches TRBD1 (5 bases). The length of the CDR3 is 14 residues. V was shortened by 3 bases and J by 5 bases, with 13 bases between the two germline ends. In germline, CDR1 is MGHRA, CDR2 YSYEKL. The CDR3 region is CASSQPQVAETQYF. CDR3 in DNA: TGCGCCAGCAGCCAGCCACAGGTCGCGGAGACCCAGTACTTC.

This clonotype was counted a few times. The chain joins TRBV7-6 to TRBJ2-1; 7 bases are shared with TRBD1. The germline V gene has CDR1 SGHVS and CDR2 FNYEAQ. The V and J ends lost 5 bases and 4 bases, in that order; junction bases with no gene match: 14. This CDR3 is built from 17 residues. The CDR3 region has the DNA TGTGCCAGCAGCCCTTCAACCGGGACAGCGATTTACAATGAGCAGTTCTTC. Its translation is CASSPSTGTAIYNEQFF.

The V call is TRBV28, the J call TRBJ2-7; no reliable D call. From germline, CDR1 is MDHEN and CDR2 SYDVKM. There are 15 residues in the CDR3. Trimming shortened V by 3 bases and J by 3 bases, and 15 bases separated the two germline ends. The CDR3 bases are TGTGCCAGCAGTTTGATTATCTCGGCAGACTACGAGCAGTACTTC. As protein: CASSLIISADYEQYF.

The chain employs TRBV11-2 and TRBJ2-1, with 11 bases identical to TRBD2. The germline V gene has CDR1 SGHAT and CDR2 FQNNGV. J was trimmed by 9 bases and V by 1 base; bases with no gene match: 8. The CDR3 totals 16 residues. CDR3 bases: TGTGCCAGCAGCTTAGGAGTAGCGGGAGGGCCGAGTGAGCAGTTCTTC. Protein product: CASSLGVAGGPSEQFF. The full variable domain, rest sourced from reference TRBV11-2 and TRBJ2-1, is EAGVAQSPRYKIIEKRQSVAFWCNPISGHATLYWYQQILGQGPKLLIQFQNNGVVDDSQLPKDRFSAERLKGVDSTLKIQPAKLEDSAVYLCASSLGVAGGPSEQFFGPGTRLTVL.

V is TRBV6-2 or TRBV6-3 and J is TRBJ2-1, with D perhaps assigned TRBD1 or TRBD2 (6 bases each). The V end was cut by 2 bases, the J end by 5 bases, with 16 bases between. The CDR3 contains 16 residues. Germline V gene data show CDR1 as MNHEY and CDR2 as SVGEGT. CDR3 DNA sequence: TGTGCCAGCAGTTACCCCCGACTAGAGGGGGACAATGAGCAGTTCTTC. It translates to CASSYPRLEGDNEQFF.

The genes are TRBV4-1 and TRBJ1-1, with D tentatively TRBD1 (5 bases). This CDR3 has 15 amino acids. Looked up from germline, CDR1 is MGHRA and CDR2 is YSYEKL. Trimming removed 1 base from V and 3 bases from J, with 12 bases in between. The CDR3, as DNA: TGCGCCAGCAGCCAAGTGTCAGGGTTGGACACTGAAGCTTTCTTT. It encodes CASSQVSGLDTEAFF.

This sequence joins TRBV20-1 and TRBJ2-4; D ambiguous. Germline CDR1 and CDR2: DFQATT and SNEGSKA (reference sequence). The CDR3 spans 14 residues. The ends were cut back, 7 bases at V and 15 bases at J, with 28 bases in the middle. CDR3 sequence reads: CSGSALAQAYERYF. The CDR3 DNA is TGCAGTGGTAGTGCGTTGGCCCAGGCCTACGAGCGGTACTTC.

The genes are TRBV6-6 and TRBJ2-7; 9 bases align to TRBD1. Germline-derived CDR1 and CDR2 are MNHNY and SVGAGI (reference sequence). The CDR3 is 16 amino acids. The V segment lost 4 bases and the J segment 6 bases; nucleotides outside the gene matches: 13. CDR3 region: CASSSHPRDRVGEQYF. The CDR3 DNA reads as TGTGCCAGCAGTTCCCACCCCCGGGACAGGGTAGGCGAGCAGTACTTC.

The chain joins TRBV3-1 to TRBJ2-1; D is perhaps TRBD2 (6 bases). The V end was cut by 5 bases, the J end by 7 bases, with 18 bases between. The CDR3 covers 15 residues. CDR1 LGHDT and CDR2 YNNKEL come from the germline V gene (reference sequence). CDR3: CASSKVEGIENEQFF. CDR3 bases: TGTGCCAGCAGCAAGGTGGAGGGGATTGAGAATGAGCAGTTCTTC.

The chain has TRBV11-2 and TRBJ2-3; TRBD1 matches at 9 bases. The CDR3 loop spans 16 amino acids. The junction had 6 bases not matched to a gene; V was cut back by 1 base and J by 4 bases. Looked up from germline, CDR1 is SGHAT and CDR2 is FQNNGV. The DNA for the CDR3 is TGTGCCAGCAGCTTAGTCGGGACAGGGAGGCCAGATACGCAGTATTTT. Its protein product is CASSLVGTGRPDTQYF.

The rearrangement joins TRBV20-1 to TRBJ2-7; 8 positions agree with TRBD1. This CDR3 has 18 amino acids. Germline CDR1 is DFQATT and CDR2 is SNEGSKA (reference sequence). Losses at the gene ends were 1 base for V and 0 bases for J; bases not matched to a gene: 14. CDR3 DNA: TGCAGTGCTAGAGTAGTGGGACAGGTTCCTCTAAGCTCCTACGAGCAGTACTTC. As protein: CSARVVGQVPLSSYEQYF.

The rearrangement joins TRBV11-2 to TRBJ2-1; 14 bases align to TRBD2. This CDR3 is 16 amino acids long. V gave up 6 bases and J gave up 6 bases; unmatched junction bases: 7. Germline V CDR1 and CDR2: SGHAT, FQNNGV. The CDR3 region has the DNA TGTGCCAGCAGTCCTTGGACTAGCGGGGGGCGCAATGAGCAGTTCTTC. It codes for CASSPWTSGGRNEQFF.

This clonotype turned up a few times. The chain joins TRBV12-3 or TRBV12-4 to TRBJ1-2; a weak D match, TRBD1 (5 bases). This CDR3 is built from 11 residues. Trimming removed 10 bases at V and 3 bases at J, with 9 bases between. The CDR3 sequence is CATRDDYGYTF. The CDR3 DNA sequence: TGTGCCACCCGGGACGACTATGGCTACACCTTC.

The V and J genes are TRBV29-1 and TRBJ2-5, with D perhaps being TRBD1 or TRBD2 (5 bases each). V gave up 6 bases and J gave up 1 base, with 12 bases separating them. The germline V gene has CDR1 SQVTM and CDR2 ANQGSEA. The CDR3 is made up of 13 amino acids. The CDR3 DNA is TGCAGCGTCCCGGGGCGCGGCCAAGAGACCCAGTACTTC. This translates into CSVPGRGQETQYF. The complete variable domain, with remaining parts taken from reference TRBV29-1 and TRBJ2-5, reads SAVISQKPSRDICQRGTSLTIQCQVDSQVTMMFWYRQQPGQSLTLIATANQGSEATYESGFVIDKFPISRPNLTFSTLTVSNMSPEDSSIYLCSVPGRGQETQYFGPGTRLLVL.

The rearrangement links TRBV20-1 to TRBJ2-3; 8 nucleotides match TRBD2. With V trimmed by 6 bases and J by 1 base, 9 bases remained unmatched. Germline loops: CDR1 DFQATT, CDR2 SNEGSKA (reference sequence). The CDR3 has 15 amino acids. The chain's CDR3 is CSAARTSPGTDTQYF. CDR3 coding DNA: TGCAGTGCCGCCCGGACTAGCCCTGGCACAGATACGCAGTATTTT.

The chain carries TRBV12-5 and TRBJ1-2, with D perhaps matching TRBD1 (6 bases). The germline gives CDR1 LGHNT, CDR2 FRNRAP. V lost 6 bases and J 3 bases, leaving 14 bases between the germline ends. CDR3 length: 14 amino acids. The DNA for the CDR3 is TGTGCTAGTGGCGGGGGGCGGCCTTACTATGGCTACACCTTC. This sequence encodes CASGGGRPYYGYTF.

The CDR3 region is CSVLMPGANVLTF. CDR3 nucleotide sequence: TGCAGCGTTCTTATGCCTGGGGCCAACGTCCTGACTTTC. The rearrangement uses TRBV29-1 and TRBJ2-6; D remains unclear. Germline lookup yields CDR1 SQVTM and CDR2 ANQGSEA. The CDR3 runs 13 residues. The ends were cut back, 5 bases at V and 2 bases at J, with 7 bases in the middle.